Listed below are T cell receptor beta chains from one sample, sequenced in a study of CD8 T cells in ankylosing spondylitis. TCRdb reprocessed the 5' RACE reads with MiXCR, giving one entry per CDR3 protein. This table holds about 500,000 distinct CDR3 sequences, roughly 13% found once. Source material: blood, either unsorted or a sorted T cell fraction (not recorded which). These receptors all come from a male donor with ankylosing spondylitis. Each CDR3 is given with its conserved first and last residue. A D gene is named only where the DNA matches it firmly. Where a row states a size, it is once, few, many or the class of an expanded clone; other rows omit it.

once,-,TRBV10-3,TRBJ1-3,TGTGCCATCAATTACACGAGCTCTGGAAACACCATATATTTT,CAINYTSSGNTIYF
-,-,TRBV10-3,TRBJ2-3,TGTGCCATCGCGCCATCCAGCCAGGATACGCAGTATTTT,CAIAPSSQDTQYF
-,-,TRBV7-2,TRBJ2-1,TGTGCCAGCAGCTTAAGGAGTAACAATGAGCAGTTCTTC,CASSLRSNNEQFF
few,TRBD2,TRBV7-2,TRBJ2-2,TGTGCCAGCAGCCCCCGGGGGGGAAACACCGGGGAGCTGTTTTTT,CASSPRGGNTGELFF
few,-,TRBV5-6,TRBJ2-1,TGTGCCAGCAGCTTTTCCCCCTCACGGTCGGGCAATGAGCAGTTCTTC,CASSFSPSRSGNEQFF
many,TRBD2,TRBV5-1,TRBJ2-3,TGCGCCAGCAGCTCCCGACTAGCGGGAGCAACAGATACGCAGTATTTT,CASSSRLAGATDTQYF
-,TRBD1,TRBV19,TRBJ1-5,TGTGCCAGTAGTATTAGGCAGGGGGCCCGGCAGCCCCAGCATTTT,CASSIRQGARQPQHF
-,-,TRBV7-8,TRBJ2-3,TGTGCCAGCAGCCCGCTTGGGGCCCTAAGCAACACAGAAACGCAGTATTTT,CASSPLGALSNTETQYF
-,-,TRBV5-6,TRBJ2-7,TGTGCCAGCACCCAAACGAGGGGGTACGAGCAGTACTTC,CASTQTRGYEQYF
few,-,TRBV27,TRBJ2-3,TGTGCCAGCACCATGGCGGGACGAATCACAGATACGCAGTATTTT,CASTMAGRITDTQYF
-,-,TRBV11-2,TRBJ2-3,TGTGCCAGCAGCTTCGAGCGGAGCACAGATACGCAGTATTTT,CASSFERSTDTQYF
-,-,TRBV20-1,TRBJ2-1,TGCAGCACCGCGCGGGTTTCCTACAATGAGCAGTTCTTC,CSTARVSYNEQFF
few,-,TRBV12-3/TRBV12-4,TRBJ2-7,TGTGCCAGCAGTTTGTTTCTCTGGGACTCCTACGAGCAGTACTTC,CASSLFLWDSYEQYF
-,-,TRBV20-1,TRBJ2-5,TGCAGTGCTAGCGGTGTGGGGGAGACCCAGTACTTC,CSASGVGETQYF
many,-,TRBV7-9,TRBJ1-3,TGTGCCAGCAGCTTCCTCCCCCGGGACACCATATATTTT,CASSFLPRDTIYF
few,-,TRBV20-1,TRBJ2-3,TGCAGTGCTGATAGCGGACCCGCGGATACGCAGTATTTT,CSADSGPADTQYF
few,-,TRBV18,TRBJ2-3,TGTGCCAGCTCACCACGGTCGGGAAGAGATACGCAGTATTTT,CASSPRSGRDTQYF
-,TRBD1,TRBV5-5,TRBJ1-5,TGTGCCAGCGGGACAGCGAGCAATCAGCCCCAGCATTTT,CASGTASNQPQHF
-,-,TRBV5-1,TRBJ1-5,TGCGCCAGCAGCCCGTCAACCTCCGGTCAGCCCCAGCATTTT,CASSPSTSGQPQHF
few,TRBD1,TRBV12-3/TRBV12-4,TRBJ1-3,TGTGCCAGCACCAGGACAGGGGGGGCAGGAAACACCATATATTTT,CASTRTGGAGNTIYF
few,TRBD1,TRBV28,TRBJ2-3,TGTGCCAGCAGTCCCCCCGGGACAGCTAGCACAGATACGCAGTATTTT,CASSPPGTASTDTQYF
-,-,TRBV7-9,TRBJ1-2,TGTGCCAGCAGCCTAATTTTGGGAGATGGCTACACCTTC,CASSLILGDGYTF
few,-,TRBV12-3/TRBV12-4,TRBJ1-1,TGTGCCAGCAAACGGCAGTCTCCTGAAGCTTTCTTT,CASKRQSPEAFF
-,-,TRBV5-6,TRBJ2-1,TGTGCCAGCAGCTTCCGGCGACGACCGGACAATGAGCAGTTCTTC,CASSFRRRPDNEQFF
few,-,TRBV7-6,TRBJ2-2,TGTGCCAGCAGCTTATTTGGGAAACCGAACACCGGGGAGCTGTTTTTT,CASSLFGKPNTGELFF
-,TRBD1,TRBV20-1,TRBJ2-1,TGCAGTGCTAGAGTCCCGGACAGGTATGAGCAGTTCTTC,CSARVPDRYEQFF
-,-,TRBV5-1,TRBJ1-1,TGCGCCAGCAGCTGGGTTGAGGACACTGAAGCTTTCTTT,CASSWVEDTEAFF
-,-,TRBV24-1,TRBJ2-5,TGTGCCACCAGTGCGGGGAGAGCAGAGACCCAGTACTTC,CATSAGRAETQYF